This T cell receptor beta chain was found in a study of PD-1 blockade in classical Hodgkin lymphoma. Study-level findings and limits: By C4D1, CD4+ diversity increased significantly, especially in complete responders. As was reported, newly diagnosed patients showed lower baseline TCR diversity than healthy donors did.

The patients all showed relapse after autologous stem cell transplantation, while their brentuximab vedotin exposure varied. Classifying best responses yielded complete response, partial response or progressive disease. Only in-frame clones appear in the TCRdb table, and some are missing; sequencing was by immunoSEQ multiplex PCR. Of fewer than 45,000 clones in the sample, about 86% were seen once. About this clone: Its target is not known.

This CDR3 comprises 13 residues. The V gene's germline CDR1 is LNHDA and CDR2 SQIVND (reference sequence). Trimming cost V 5 bases and J 2 bases, with 10 bases left between them. The chain combines TRBV19 with TRBJ2-7; D is unresolved. The sequenced sample was peripheral blood mononuclear cells (PBMCs), obtained before the second cycle of nivolumab. This receptor was obtained from a human donor with classical Hodgkin lymphoma. The CDR3 nucleotides are TGTGCCAGTAGTCCAGGACCCCCCTACGAGCAGTACTTC. It yields the protein CASSPGPPYEQYF.